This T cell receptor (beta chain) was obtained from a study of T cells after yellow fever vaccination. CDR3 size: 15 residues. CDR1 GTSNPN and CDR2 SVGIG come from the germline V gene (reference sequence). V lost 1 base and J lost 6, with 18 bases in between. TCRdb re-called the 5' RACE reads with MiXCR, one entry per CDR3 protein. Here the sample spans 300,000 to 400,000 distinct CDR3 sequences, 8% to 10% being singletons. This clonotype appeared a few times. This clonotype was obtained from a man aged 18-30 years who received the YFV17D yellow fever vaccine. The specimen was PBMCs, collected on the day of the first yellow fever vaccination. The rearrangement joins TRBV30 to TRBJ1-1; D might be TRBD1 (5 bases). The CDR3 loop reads CAWSGRSGGEAEAFF. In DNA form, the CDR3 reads TGTGCCTGGAGTGGAAGAAGTGGAGGGGAGGCTGAAGCTTTCTTT.